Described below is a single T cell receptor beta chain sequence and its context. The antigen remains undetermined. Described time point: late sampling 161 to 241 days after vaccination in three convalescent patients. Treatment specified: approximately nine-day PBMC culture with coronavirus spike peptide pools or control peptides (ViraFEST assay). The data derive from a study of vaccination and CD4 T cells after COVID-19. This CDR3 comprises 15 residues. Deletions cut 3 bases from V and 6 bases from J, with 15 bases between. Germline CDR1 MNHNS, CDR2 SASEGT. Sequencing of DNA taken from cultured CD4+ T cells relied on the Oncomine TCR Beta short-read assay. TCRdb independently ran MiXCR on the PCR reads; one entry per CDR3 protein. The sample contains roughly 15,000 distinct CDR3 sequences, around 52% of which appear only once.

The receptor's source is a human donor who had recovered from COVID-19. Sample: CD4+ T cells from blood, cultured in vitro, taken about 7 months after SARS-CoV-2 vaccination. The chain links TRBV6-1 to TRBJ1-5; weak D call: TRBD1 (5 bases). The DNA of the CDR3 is TGTGCCAGCAGTGATTACAGGATCGGAACTCAGCCCCAGCATTTT. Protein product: CASSDYRIGTQPQHF.